This entry describes one TCR beta chain. Antigen specificity is unknown. This sample is part of a study of cytomegalovirus exposure and HLA in healthy donors. Study context: When 398 donors were genotyped, about 81% of them were found to fall in the Caucasian-associated ancestry cluster.

Study outcomes and limitations: Altogether, 164 TCR beta chains were recorded as cytomegalovirus-associated.

PCR employed 60 Vbeta and 13 Jbeta primers. Assay used: immunoSEQ multiplex PCR; TCRdb lists only in-frame clones, some missing. The sample yields 100,000 to 120,000 clones, approximately 83% seen once. The CDR3 length is 17 residues. Germline V lookup: CDR1 MNHEY, CDR2 SMNVEV (reference sequence). V lost 4 bases, J lost 0 bases, and 5 bases stayed unmatched. J is TRBJ2-7 and V is TRBV27, with 14 bases matching TRBD2. Specimen: PBMCs. The clonotype comes from a man in his forties or fifties in good health and CMV-seronegative. The CDR3 protein is CASSSPGTSGSSYEQYF. The CDR3 region has the DNA TGTGCCAGCAGTTCCCCGGGGACTAGCGGGAGCTCCTACGAGCAGTACTTC.